The sequence of this TCR beta chain was determined in a study of blood T cell repertoires in COVID-19. Study as a whole: From T cells, B-cell-depleted T cells, or PBMCs came the material, which was cDNA or gDNA.

Per germline, CDR1 MNHEY and CDR2 SVGAGI. V was trimmed by 7 bases and J by 7 bases, leaving 11 bases between them. The CDR3 is made up of 13 amino acids. Assay used: immunoSEQ multiplex PCR; TCRdb lists only in-frame clones, some missing. The sample has a few hundred thousand clones, 80% to 90% seen once. This clonotype was obtained from a young man with COVID-19, enrolled during active disease. V gene TRBV6-5 combines with J gene TRBJ1-6; maybe TRBD1 (5 bases). Sequencing used peripheral blood. CDR3: CASTPNRNSPLHF. In nucleotides, the CDR3 is TGTGCCAGCACCCCCAACAGGAATTCACCCCTCCACTTT.